Below are 31 T cell receptor beta chains sequenced from a single sample in a study of cytomegalovirus exposure and HLA in healthy donors. The PCR used 60 Vbeta and 13 Jbeta primers. Produced via immunoSEQ multiplex PCR; TCRdb's table is partial and in-frame only. The sample includes approximately 210,000 clones. The sequencing sample was made of PBMCs. The receptors come from a woman in her twenties or thirties in good health and CMV-seropositive.

Worth noting for this clone: The same CDR3 can be traced to other DNA sequences in this sample. V gene TRBV15 combines with J gene TRBJ1-5; 9 bases line up with TRBD1. The CDR3 spans 15 residues. The trim removed 3 bases at V and 0 bases at J, leaving 0 bases unmatched. CDR1 is LNHNV and CDR2 is YYDKDF in the germline V gene (reference sequence). CDR3 in amino acids: CATSRDRGSNQPQHF. In nucleotides, the CDR3 is TGTGCCACCAGCAGGGACAGGGGTAGCAATCAGCCCCAGCATTTT.

V is TRBV2 and J is TRBJ1-3; D unresolved. Germline CDR1 and CDR2: SNHLY and FYNNEI. The CDR3 has 15 amino acids. V was pared by 2 bases and J by 3 bases, with 11 bases between. The CDR3 sequence is CASSETEGFGNTIYF. The CDR3 DNA is TGTGCCAGCAGTGAAACGGAGGGTTTTGGAAACACCATATATTTT.

This chain joins TRBV6-5 and TRBJ2-3; 10 bases line up with TRBD2. Germline lookup yields CDR1 MNHEY and CDR2 SVGAGI. The V gene end was trimmed by 8 bases and the J gene end by 7 bases; junction bases not matched to a gene: 9. This CDR3 has 14 amino acids. In DNA form, the CDR3 reads TGTGCCAGCTTAAGCGGGGGGGCCTCAAATACGCAGTATTTT. Translating it yields CASLSGGASNTQYF.

The rearrangement uses TRBV27 and TRBJ2-1; D not certain. Per germline, CDR1 MNHEY and CDR2 SMNVEV (reference sequence). Between the trimmed V and J ends, which lost 6 bases and 0 bases, there was a span of 3 bases. There are 12 residues in the CDR3. The CDR3 DNA follows: TGTGCCAGCAGCGGCTCCTACAATGAGCAGTTCTTC. Protein: CASSGSYNEQFF.

The DNA for the CDR3 is TGTGCCAGCCAGACAGGGGTTCAAGCTGGGGCCAACGTCCTGACTTTC. The encoded protein is CASQTGVQAGANVLTF. V usage is TRBV2 and J usage is TRBJ2-6, with 8 bases identical to TRBD1. In germline, CDR1 is SNHLY, CDR2 FYNNEI. The J segment lost 2 bases and the V segment lost 8 bases, leaving 8 bases of the junction unmatched. CDR3 length equals 16 residues.

The V call is TRBV28, the J call TRBJ2-2, with TRBD1 matching 7 bases. The J segment lost 1 base and the V segment lost 10 bases, leaving 6 bases of the junction unmatched. The CDR3 extends over 14 amino acids. CDR1 and CDR2 from the germline V gene are MDHEN and SYDVKM. CDR3 sequence: CATFRDRNTGELFF. Here the CDR3 DNA reads TGTGCCACCTTCCGGGACAGGAACACCGGGGAGCTGTTTTTT.

The chain uses TRBV11-2 and TRBJ2-1; 7 nucleotides align to TRBD2. Germline CDR1 SGHAT, CDR2 FQNNGV. The J segment lost 5 bases and the V segment lost 1 base, leaving 11 bases of the junction unmatched. This CDR3 is 17 amino acids long. DNA of the CDR3: TGTGCCAGCAGCTTAGGGGTAAGGGCTAGCGGAAACAATGAGCAGTTCTTC. Amino acids: CASSLGVRASGNNEQFF.

CDR3 region: CASGPRTSVTSSYNEQFF. CDR3 nucleotides: TGTGCTAGTGGTCCTCGGACTAGCGTGACGAGCTCCTACAATGAGCAGTTCTTC. This rearrangement joins TRBV12-5 to TRBJ2-1; 9 nucleotides agree with TRBD2. Trimming removed 5 bases from V and 0 bases from J; junction bases left unmatched: 11. This CDR3 comprises 18 residues. Germline values: CDR1 LGHNT, CDR2 FRNRAP.

The rearrangement uses TRBV5-1 and TRBJ2-3; 12 bases are a match to TRBD2. V was pared by 0 bases and J by 5 bases, with 10 bases of the junction left unmatched. The CDR3 length is 18 residues. Per the germline V gene, CDR1 is SGHRS and CDR2 is YFSETQ. The CDR3 sequence is CASSLGLAGGQWRDTQYF. The CDR3 DNA follows: TGCGCCAGCAGCTTGGGGCTAGCGGGGGGGCAATGGAGAGATACGCAGTATTTT. Together with reference TRBV5-1 and TRBJ2-3, the CDR3 gives the full variable domain: KAGVTQTPRYLIKTRGQQVTLSCSPISGHRSVSWYQQTPGQGLQFLFEYFSETQRNKGNFPGRFSGRQFSNSRSEMNVSTLELGDSALYLCASSLGLAGGQWRDTQYFGPGTRLTVL.

This chain links TRBV11-2 with TRBJ2-7, with D hard to call. CDR1 is SGHAT, CDR2 FQNNGV, per germline. V dropped 1 base and J dropped 1 base, with 8 bases sitting between them. The CDR3 contains 14 residues. The CDR3: CASSLVPDSYEQYF. As DNA, the CDR3 is TGTGCCAGCAGCTTAGTCCCAGATTCCTACGAGCAGTACTTC.

The chain combines TRBV6-1 with TRBJ1-4; TRBD1 might be the D (5 bases). The CDR3 contains 14 residues. Trimming stripped 8 bases from V and 8 bases from J, with 18 bases between. The V gene's germline CDR1 is MNHNS and CDR2 SASEGT. For the CDR3, the DNA is TGTGCCAGCGGAGGGGCCTTAAAGGGCGAAAAACTGTTTTTT. Its protein product is CASGGALKGEKLFF.

The chain has TRBV19 and TRBJ1-6, with D hard to call. Germline lookup yields CDR1 LNHDA and CDR2 SQIVND (reference sequence). This CDR3 is 15 amino acids long. Trimming removed 5 bases from V and 7 bases from J, with 15 bases in between. The CDR3: CASSVQMGRNSPLHF. DNA of the CDR3: TGTGCCAGTAGTGTCCAAATGGGGAGGAATTCACCCCTCCACTTT.

This rearrangement joins TRBV29-1 to TRBJ1-5; D remains unclear. The V and J ends lost 4 bases and 2 bases respectively, with 12 bases between them. The CDR3 covers 14 residues. Germline CDR1 SQVTM, CDR2 ANQGSEA. The CDR3, as DNA: TGCAGCGTTGCAGGAAATCAGGGCAATCAGCCCCAGCATTTT. Its protein is CSVAGNQGNQPQHF.

The V gene is TRBV5-1, the J gene TRBJ2-7; TRBD2 matches at 8 bases. CDR3 length: 15 residues. Losses at the gene ends were 0 bases for V and 2 bases for J; bases not matched to a gene: 4. Germline CDR1 is SGHRS and CDR2 is YFSETQ. The CDR3 loop reads CASSLASGRTYEQYF. The CDR3 nucleotides are TGCGCCAGCAGCTTGGCTAGCGGGCGTACCTACGAGCAGTACTTC.

The V gene is TRBV2, the J gene TRBJ2-2, with 7 positions matching TRBD1. J gave up 4 bases and V 2 bases, and 4 bases lay outside the gene matches. Germline CDR1 and CDR2: SNHLY and FYNNEI. The CDR3 runs 15 residues. CDR3 in amino acids: CASSEQGVSTGELFF. The CDR3 DNA is TGTGCCAGCAGTGAACAGGGGGTCTCCACCGGGGAGCTGTTTTTT.

V is TRBV7-8 and J is TRBJ1-5; unclear D gene. Looked up from germline, CDR1 is SGHVS and CDR2 is FQNEAQ. The CDR3 has 14 residues. The ends were cut back, 3 bases at V and 3 bases at J, with 9 bases in the middle. The chain's CDR3 is CASSFAQTNQPQHF. CDR3 sequence (DNA): TGTGCCAGCAGCTTTGCACAGACCAATCAGCCCCAGCATTTT.

This chain joins TRBV5-1 and TRBJ2-7; 7 nucleotides align to TRBD1. Germline V gene lookup returns CDR1 SGHRS and CDR2 YFSETQ. This CDR3 comprises 14 residues. The V and J ends lost 4 bases and 2 bases, in that order; junction bases with no gene match: 6. CDR3 sequence reads: CASSPGTATYEQYF. Here the CDR3 DNA reads TGCGCCAGCAGCCCCGGGACAGCTACCTACGAGCAGTACTTC.

The rearrangement uses TRBV9 and TRBJ2-1; 9 bases align to TRBD1. Per the germline V gene, CDR1 is SGDLS and CDR2 is YYNGEE. This CDR3 contains 17 residues. Trimming cost V 0 bases and J 8 bases; bases outside gene matches: 12. The CDR3 loop reads CASSVVGEGQGRDEQFF. DNA of the CDR3: TGTGCCAGCAGCGTAGTGGGTGAGGGACAGGGTAGGGATGAGCAGTTCTTC.

The rearrangement links TRBV25-1 to TRBJ2-1; TRBD1 matches at 8 bases. V dropped 5 bases and J dropped 0; count of bases not matched to a gene: 6. Germline assignment: CDR1 MGHDK and CDR2 SYGVNS. The CDR3 sequence is 16 residues long. CDR3 loop: CASSPRTGTSYNEQFF. The CDR3 coding sequence is TGTGCCAGCAGTCCTCGGACAGGGACCTCCTACAATGAGCAGTTCTTC.

As concerns this clone: Other nucleotide sequences from this sample produce the same CDR3. DNA of the CDR3: TGTGCCAGCAGTCTACAGGGGAACTATGGCTACACCTTC. Its protein product is CASSLQGNYGYTF. This chain connects TRBV6-5 to TRBJ1-2; 7 nucleotides match TRBD1. The CDR3 length is 13 residues. The germline V gene has CDR1 MNHEY and CDR2 SVGAGI. J lost 2 bases, V lost 5 bases, and 2 bases had no gene match.

The chain couples TRBV29-1 to TRBJ2-4, with 8 positions matching TRBD1. The germline V gene encodes CDR1 SQVTM and CDR2 ANQGSEA. Trimming removed 6 bases from V and 7 bases from J; junction bases left unmatched: 8. CDR3 size: 13 residues. This CDR3 is CSVTQGEQNIQYF. CDR3 in DNA: TGCAGCGTCACACAGGGGGAGCAGAACATTCAGTACTTC.

This chain links TRBV29-1 with TRBJ2-1; 10 nucleotides match TRBD2. CDR1 and CDR2 from the germline V gene are SQVTM and ANQGSEA. V lost 4 bases and J lost 4; bases outside the gene matches: 7. This CDR3 region has 15 residues. DNA of the CDR3: TGCAGCGTTGCTGGGACTAGCGATTATTACAATGAGCAGTTCTTC. It encodes CSVAGTSDYYNEQFF.

This chain joins TRBV6-6 and TRBJ2-7, with D hard to call. From germline, CDR1 is MNHNY and CDR2 SVGAGI (reference sequence). V was cut by 7 bases and J by 3 bases, with 16 bases left in between. The CDR3 has 14 amino acids. CDR3 loop: CASTSTRNNYEQYF. CDR3 nucleotide sequence: TGTGCCAGCACCTCGACGAGGAACAACTACGAGCAGTACTTC.

The genes are TRBV29-1 and TRBJ1-1; D is unclear. The V and J ends lost 6 bases and 8 bases respectively, with 10 bases between them. The germline V gene encodes CDR1 SQVTM and CDR2 ANQGSEA. This CDR3 is built from 10 residues. CDR3 residues: CSVGGPEAFF. The CDR3 DNA sequence: TGCAGCGTCGGAGGGCCGGAAGCTTTCTTT. Looking up the rest from reference TRBV29-1 and TRBJ1-1 gives the full variable domain: SAVISQKPSRDICQRGTSLTIQCQVDSQVTMMFWYRQQPGQSLTLIATANQGSEATYESGFVIDKFPISRPNLTFSTLTVSNMSPEDSSIYLCSVGGPEAFFGQGTRLTVV.

The rearrangement links TRBV19 to TRBJ1-1; 7 bases fit TRBD1. V was clipped by 5 bases and J by 11 bases; unmatched bases: 8. CDR3 length: 12 amino acids. Germline CDR1 LNHDA, CDR2 SQIVND (reference sequence). The CDR3 loop reads CASSPQTGRAFF. The CDR3 coding sequence is TGTGCCAGTAGTCCGCAGACAGGGAGGGCTTTCTTT.

The chain has TRBV7-9 and TRBJ1-1, with D hard to call. CDR1 is SEHNR, CDR2 FQNEAQ, per germline (reference sequence). This CDR3 region has 15 residues. Trimming pared 2 bases from V and 0 bases from J, leaving 10 bases between. The CDR3 reads CASSLPNGLNTEAFF. The CDR3 DNA reads TGTGCCAGCAGCTTACCAAACGGGTTGAACACTGAAGCTTTCTTT. Filled out from reference TRBV7-9 and TRBJ1-1, the complete variable domain reads DTGVSQNPRHKITKRGQNVTFRCDPISEHNRLYWYRQTLGQGPEFLTYFQNEAQLEKSRLLSDRFSAERPKGSFSTLEIQRTEQGDSAMYLCASSLPNGLNTEAFFGQGTRLTVV.

V gene TRBV11-2 combines with J gene TRBJ1-3; tentatively, D is TRBD1 (6 bases). Trimming left V 8 bases short and J 0 bases short, with 11 bases between. The CDR3 consists of 14 residues. Germline V gene data show CDR1 as SGHAT and CDR2 as FQNNGV. CDR3 protein: CASETGRSGNTIYF. For the CDR3, the DNA is TGTGCCAGCGAGACAGGACGCTCTGGAAACACCATATATTTT.

The CDR3 coding sequence is TGTGCCAGTAGTATAGGGGACCAGGGGCCGTACACTGAAGCTTTCTTT. Amino acids: CASSIGDQGPYTEAFF. V gene TRBV19 combines with J gene TRBJ1-1, with D perhaps TRBD1 (6 bases). From germline, CDR1 is LNHDA and CDR2 SQIVND (reference sequence). CDR3 size: 16 residues. V was pared by 1 base and J by 3 bases, with 15 bases between.

This chain connects TRBV2 to TRBJ2-7; 9 nucleotides line up with TRBD1. The germline gives CDR1 SNHLY, CDR2 FYNNEI. This CDR3 has 14 residues. Germline trimming cut 7 bases from V and 4 bases from J; bases unmatched to any gene: 8. The CDR3 is CASIRRDREYEQYF. CDR3 nucleotides: TGTGCCAGCATTCGCCGGGACAGGGAATACGAGCAGTACTTC.

Points on this clone: At one of its ends the junction is not consistent with the germline gene, which may arise from a read error. V and J are TRBV29-1 and TRBJ2-4; 10 positions match TRBD2. This CDR3 is built from 15 residues. Germline CDR1 reads SQVTM; CDR2 reads ANQGSEA. CDR3 region: CSAVAGGSAKNTQYF. The CDR3 nucleotides are TGCAGCGCCGTAGCGGGAGGATCTGCCAAAAACACTCAGTACTTC.

The V and J genes are TRBV2 and TRBJ2-7; D is undetermined. The germline V gene encodes CDR1 SNHLY and CDR2 FYNNEI. Trimming removed 1 base at V and 0 bases at J, with 7 bases between. This CDR3 is 14 amino acids long. CDR3 residues: CASSEDPSSYEQYF. Written as DNA, the CDR3 is TGTGCCAGCAGTGAAGACCCCAGCTCCTACGAGCAGTACTTC.